The rows below give T cell receptor beta chains drawn from one sample of a study of OX40 agonist ivuxolimab in advanced cancers. Clones were read by immunoSEQ multiplex PCR, and TCRdb kept only the in-frame ones, dropping some. This table holds approximately 50,000 clones, about 95% found once. The sequenced sample was CD4+ or CD8+ T cells sorted from blood, obtained in a trial of the OX40 agonist ivuxolimab. Receptors originate from an adult with an advanced solid tumor such as melanoma, head and neck, liver or kidney cancer. The CDR3 runs from the conserved cysteine through the conserved F or W. D genes are given only for firm matches. Clone size is not always given. Where it is, it says once, few, many or a class for expanded clones.

V: TRBV27; D: TRBD1; J: TRBJ2-2; size: .; CDR3: CASGTGGNTGELFF; DNA: TGTGCCAGCGGGACAGGGGGGAACACCGGGGAGCTGTTTTTT
V: TRBV7-3; D: TRBD2; J: TRBJ2-3; size: .; CDR3: CASSSLFGGRAQDTQYF; DNA: TGTGCCAGCAGCTCACTTTTCGGCGGGAGGGCCCAAGATACGCAGTATTTT
V: TRBV9; D: TRBD2; J: TRBJ2-3; size: .; CDR3: CASSSSGRPSTDTQYF; DNA: TGTGCCAGCTCTTCTAGCGGGAGGCCAAGCACAGATACGCAGTATTTT
V: TRBV28; D: .; J: TRBJ1-5; size: .; CDR3: CASSPQGRRNQPQHF; DNA: TGTGCCAGCAGTCCTCAGGGTCGGCGCAATCAGCCCCAGCATTTT
V: TRBV10-2; D: .; J: TRBJ1-1; size: .; CDR3: CASSVPGARAFF; DNA: TGCGCCAGCAGTGTTCCGGGGGCCCGAGCTTTCTTT
V: TRBV7-8; D: .; J: TRBJ2-1; size: once; CDR3: CASSLADNEQFF; DNA: TGTGCCAGCAGCTTAGCAGACAATGAGCAGTTCTTC
V: TRBV4-1; D: .; J: TRBJ2-7; size: .; CDR3: CASSQGLQDRDYEQYF; DNA: TGCGCCAGCAGCCAAGGGTTACAGGATCGGGACTACGAGCAGTACTTC
V: TRBV30; D: TRBD1; J: TRBJ1-2; size: .; CDR3: CADTGGFGYGYTF; DNA: TGTGCCGATACAGGGGGATTCGGCTATGGCTACACCTTC
V: TRBV27; D: TRBD1; J: TRBJ2-1; size: .; CDR3: CASSLGGTGRIYEQFF; DNA: TGTGCCAGCAGTTTAGGCGGGACAGGGAGAATCTATGAGCAGTTCTTC
V: TRBV4-1; D: .; J: TRBJ2-7; size: once; CDR3: CASNEFWVPGQAGVSEQYF; DNA: TGCGCCAGCAACGAGTTTTGGGTCCCTGGACAGGCGGGAGTCAGCGAGCAGTACTTC
V: TRBV7-2; D: .; J: TRBJ1-1; size: .; CDR3: CASSLGGWNTEAFF; DNA: TGTGCCAGCAGCTTAGGGGGTTGGAACACTGAAGCTTTCTTT
V: TRBV7-9; D: TRBD1; J: TRBJ1-5; size: .; CDR3: CASSWGKGQGSNQPQHF; DNA: TGTGCCAGCAGCTGGGGTAAGGGACAGGGGAGCAATCAGCCCCAGCATTTT
V: TRBV27; D: .; J: TRBJ2-7; size: .; CDR3: CASSGVAVLGEQYF; DNA: TGTGCCAGCAGTGGAGTAGCTGTTCTGGGGGAGCAGTACTTC
V: TRBV5-6; D: .; J: TRBJ2-7; size: .; CDR3: CASSVTRSTYEQYF; DNA: TGTGCCAGCAGCGTAACTAGATCCACCTACGAGCAGTACTTC
V: TRBV4-3; D: .; J: TRBJ2-7; size: .; CDR3: CASSQVLSKGYEQYF; DNA: TGCGCCAGCAGCCAAGTCCTATCGAAGGGCTACGAGCAGTACTTC
V: TRBV28; D: TRBD1; J: TRBJ2-7; size: .; CDR3: CASSLSLRQGYYEQYF; DNA: TGTGCCAGCAGTTTATCCCTAAGACAGGGATACTACGAGCAGTACTTC
V: TRBV7-3; D: TRBD2; J: TRBJ2-1; size: .; CDR3: CASSPISGGSYNEQFF; DNA: TGTGCCAGCAGCCCGATTAGCGGGGGGTCCTACAATGAGCAGTTCTTC
V: TRBV11-2; D: .; J: TRBJ2-7; size: .; CDR3: CASRQSGSYEQYF; DNA: TGTGCCAGCAGGCAGTCTGGCTCCTACGAGCAGTACTTC
V: TRBV5-4; D: .; J: TRBJ1-3; size: once; CDR3: CASSFGSQKTIYF; DNA: TGTGCCAGCAGCTTTGGCAGCCAAAAGACCATATATTTT
V: TRBV9; D: .; J: TRBJ2-7; size: once; CDR3: CASSASGTRGDYEQYF; DNA: TGTGCCAGCAGCGCTAGTGGTACCAGGGGGGACTACGAGCAGTACTTC
V: TRBV5-8; D: TRBD1; J: TRBJ1-2; size: .; CDR3: CASRATGGYGYTF; DNA: TGTGCCAGCAGGGCTACAGGGGGCTATGGCTACACCTTC
V: TRBV6-6; D: .; J: TRBJ2-1; size: .; CDR3: CASSYSFLDEQFF; DNA: TGTGCCAGCAGTTACTCATTTCTCGATGAGCAGTTCTTC
V: TRBV9; D: TRBD2; J: TRBJ2-2; size: .; CDR3: CASSGTSGREGGELFF; DNA: TGTGCCAGCAGCGGGACTAGCGGGAGGGAAGGCGGGGAGCTGTTTTTT
V: TRBV7-9; D: .; J: TRBJ2-1; size: .; CDR3: CASSPTGATYNEQFF; DNA: TGTGCCAGCAGTCCGACTGGGGCAACCTACAATGAGCAGTTCTTC
V: TRBV4-2; D: .; J: TRBJ2-7; size: .; CDR3: CASSQAMDYEQYF; DNA: TGTGCCAGCAGCCAAGCTATGGACTACGAGCAGTACTTC
V: TRBV9; D: .; J: TRBJ2-3; size: .; CDR3: CASSPWGRGTDTQYF; DNA: TGTGCCAGCAGCCCATGGGGGCGGGGGACAGATACGCAGTATTTT
V: TRBV6-5; D: TRBD1; J: TRBJ1-1; size: once; CDR3: CASSPGGPRPEAFF; DNA: TGTGCCAGCAGTCCAGGGGGGCCGCGTCCTGAAGCTTTCTTT
V: TRBV28; D: TRBD1; J: TRBJ2-3; size: .; CDR3: CASSLVDRVVEDTQYF; DNA: TGTGCCAGCAGTTTAGTAGACAGGGTGGTTGAGGATACGCAGTATTTT
V: TRBV7-6; D: .; J: TRBJ1-1; size: .; CDR3: CASSLDHRVHEAFF; DNA: TGTGCCAGCAGCTTAGACCACAGGGTTCATGAAGCTTTCTTT
V: TRBV28; D: TRBD1; J: TRBJ2-7; size: .; CDR3: CASSTGDQGYEQYF; DNA: TGTGCCAGCAGCACAGGGGACCAGGGCTACGAGCAGTACTTC
V: TRBV9; D: .; J: TRBJ1-2; size: .; CDR3: CASSVVGRGKGYTF; DNA: TGTGCCAGCAGCGTAGTCGGGAGGGGAAAAGGCTACACCTTC
V: TRBV28; D: .; J: TRBJ2-7; size: .; CDR3: CASSFRLSSYEQYF; DNA: TGTGCCAGCAGTTTTCGACTTAGCTCCTACGAGCAGTACTTC
V: TRBV19; D: .; J: TRBJ1-2; size: .; CDR3: CASSIVEQIGYTF; DNA: TGTGCCAGTAGTATAGTCGAGCAAATCGGCTACACCTTC
V: TRBV5-6; D: TRBD2; J: TRBJ2-7; size: .; CDR3: CASSYSKRDPTYEQYF; DNA: TGTGCCAGCAGTTACTCGAAGCGGGACCCTACCTACGAGCAGTACTTC
V: TRBV7-3; D: .; J: TRBJ2-5; size: few; CDR3: CASSFAGWEQETQYF; DNA: TGTGCCAGCAGCTTTGCAGGATGGGAACAAGAGACCCAGTACTTC
V: TRBV7-9; D: .; J: TRBJ2-3; size: .; CDR3: CASSSGTDSSTDTQYF; DNA: TGTGCCAGCAGCTCTGGGACTGATTCTAGCACAGATACGCAGTATTTT
V: TRBV5-6; D: .; J: TRBJ2-5; size: .; CDR3: CASSLVLLQTQYF; DNA: TGTGCCAGCAGCTTGGTATTACTGCAGACCCAGTACTTC
V: TRBV11-1; D: .; J: TRBJ2-1; size: .; CDR3: CASSLDSYNEQFF; DNA: TGTGCCAGCAGCCTTGATTCCTACAATGAGCAGTTCTTC
V: TRBV7-3; D: .; J: TRBJ2-2; size: .; CDR3: CASSLPTGELFF; DNA: TGTGCCAGCAGCCTCCCCACCGGGGAGCTGTTTTTT
V: TRBV7-6; D: TRBD2; J: TRBJ2-1; size: .; CDR3: CASSLRLAGRNEQFF; DNA: TGTGCCAGCAGTTTGAGACTAGCGGGAAGGAATGAGCAGTTCTTC
V: TRBV7-9; D: .; J: TRBJ2-7; size: .; CDR3: CASSFLNYEQYF; DNA: TGTGCCAGCAGCTTCCTAAACTACGAGCAGTACTTC
V: TRBV7-9; D: .; J: TRBJ1-4; size: .; CDR3: CASSLVGQHNEKLFF; DNA: TGTGCCAGCAGCTTAGTAGGACAGCATAATGAAAAACTGTTTTTT